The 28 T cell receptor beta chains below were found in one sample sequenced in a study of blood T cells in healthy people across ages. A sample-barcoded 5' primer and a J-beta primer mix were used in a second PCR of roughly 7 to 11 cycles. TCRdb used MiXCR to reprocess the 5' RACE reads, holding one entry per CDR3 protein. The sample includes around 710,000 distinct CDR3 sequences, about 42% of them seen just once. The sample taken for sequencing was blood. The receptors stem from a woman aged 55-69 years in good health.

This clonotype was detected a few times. DNA for the CDR3: TGCAGTGCTAGTCTTCTAGCGGGAACAGATACGCAGTATTTT. Its protein is CSASLLAGTDTQYF. This chain connects TRBV20-1 to TRBJ2-3; 9 bases line up with TRBD2. V was clipped by 3 bases and J by 3 bases; unmatched bases: 4. This CDR3 comprises 14 residues. The V gene's germline CDR1 is DFQATT and CDR2 SNEGSKA (reference sequence).

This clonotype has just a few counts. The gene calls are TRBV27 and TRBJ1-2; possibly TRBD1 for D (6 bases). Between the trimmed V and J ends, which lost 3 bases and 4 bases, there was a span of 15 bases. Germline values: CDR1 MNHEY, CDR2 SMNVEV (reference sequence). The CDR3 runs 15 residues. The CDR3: CASSFRPGEGYGYTF. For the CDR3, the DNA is TGTGCCAGCAGTTTCAGGCCAGGGGAGGGCTATGGCTACACCTTC.

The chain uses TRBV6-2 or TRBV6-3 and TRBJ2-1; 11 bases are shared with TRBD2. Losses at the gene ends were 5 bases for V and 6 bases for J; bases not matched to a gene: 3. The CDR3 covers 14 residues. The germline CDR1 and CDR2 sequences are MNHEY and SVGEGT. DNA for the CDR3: TGTGCCAGCAGTGAGACTAGCGGGGCCAATGAGCAGTTCTTC. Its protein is CASSETSGANEQFF.

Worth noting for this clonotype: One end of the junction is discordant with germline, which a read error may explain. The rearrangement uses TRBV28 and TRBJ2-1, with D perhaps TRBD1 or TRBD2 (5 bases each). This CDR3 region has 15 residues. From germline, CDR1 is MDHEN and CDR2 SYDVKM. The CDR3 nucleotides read TGTGCCTGCAGCCCTGGGGCGGGCAACTACAATGAGCAGTTCTTC. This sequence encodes CACSPGAGNYNEQFF.

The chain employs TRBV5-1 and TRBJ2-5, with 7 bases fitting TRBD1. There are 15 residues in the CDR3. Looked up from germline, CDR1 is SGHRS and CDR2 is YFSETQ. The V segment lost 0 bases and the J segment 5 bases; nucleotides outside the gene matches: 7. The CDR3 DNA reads TGCGCCAGCAGCTTGGCAGGGGGTCGGGATGAGACCCAGTACTTC. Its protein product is CASSLAGGRDETQYF.

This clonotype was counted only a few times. Here the CDR3 reads CSARDQARTDTQYF. The CDR3 DNA follows: TGCAGTGCTAGAGATCAGGCCAGAACAGATACGCAGTATTTT. The V and J genes are TRBV20-1 and TRBJ2-3; D is unresolved. There are 14 residues in the CDR3. The V end was cut by 0 bases, the J end by 3 bases, with 10 bases between. Germline V gene lookup returns CDR1 DFQATT and CDR2 SNEGSKA (reference sequence).

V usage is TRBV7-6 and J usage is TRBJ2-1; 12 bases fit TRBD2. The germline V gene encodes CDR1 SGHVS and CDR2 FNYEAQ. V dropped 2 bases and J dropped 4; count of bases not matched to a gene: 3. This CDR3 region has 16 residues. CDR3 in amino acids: CASSLLAGGFYNEQFF. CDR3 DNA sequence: TGTGCCAGCAGCTTACTAGCGGGAGGGTTTTACAATGAGCAGTTCTTC. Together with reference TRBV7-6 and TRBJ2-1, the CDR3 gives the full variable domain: GAGVSQSPRYKVTKRGQDVALRCDPISGHVSLYWYRQALGQGPEFLTYFNYEAQQDKSGLPNDRFSAERPEGSISTLTIQRTEQRDSAMYRCASSLLAGGFYNEQFFGPGTRLTVL.

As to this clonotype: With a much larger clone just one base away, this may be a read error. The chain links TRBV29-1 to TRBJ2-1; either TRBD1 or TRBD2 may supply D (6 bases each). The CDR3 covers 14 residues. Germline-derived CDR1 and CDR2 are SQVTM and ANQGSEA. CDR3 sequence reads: CSVVRGVGSNERFF. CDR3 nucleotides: TGCAGCGTTGTAAGGGGGGTAGGGAGCAATGAGCGGTTCTTC.

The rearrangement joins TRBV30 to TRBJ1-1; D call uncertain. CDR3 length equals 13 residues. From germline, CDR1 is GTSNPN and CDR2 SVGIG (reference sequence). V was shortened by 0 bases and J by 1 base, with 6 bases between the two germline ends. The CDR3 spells CAWSVHTNTEAFF. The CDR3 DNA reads TGTGCCTGGAGTGTACACACGAACACTGAAGCTTTCTTT.

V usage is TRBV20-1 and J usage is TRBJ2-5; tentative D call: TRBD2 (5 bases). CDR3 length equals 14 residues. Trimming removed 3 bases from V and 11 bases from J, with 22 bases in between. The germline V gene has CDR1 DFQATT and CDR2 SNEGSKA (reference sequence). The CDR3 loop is CSASIAIIKNEQYF. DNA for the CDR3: TGCAGTGCTAGTATAGCGATAATTAAGAATGAGCAGTACTTC.

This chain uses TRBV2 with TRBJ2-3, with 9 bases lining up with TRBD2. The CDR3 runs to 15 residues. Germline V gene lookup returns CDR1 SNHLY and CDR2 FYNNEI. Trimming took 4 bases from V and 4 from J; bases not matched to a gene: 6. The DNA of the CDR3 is TGTGCCAGCAGTGGCGATAGCGGGGGAGCAGATACGCAGTATTTT. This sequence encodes CASSGDSGGADTQYF.

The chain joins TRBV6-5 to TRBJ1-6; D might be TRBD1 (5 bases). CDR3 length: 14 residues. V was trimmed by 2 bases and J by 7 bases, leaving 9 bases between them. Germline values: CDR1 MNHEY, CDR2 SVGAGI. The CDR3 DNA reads TGTGCCAGCAGTTACCACGGGGGGAATTCACCCCTCCACTTT. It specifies CASSYHGGNSPLHF.

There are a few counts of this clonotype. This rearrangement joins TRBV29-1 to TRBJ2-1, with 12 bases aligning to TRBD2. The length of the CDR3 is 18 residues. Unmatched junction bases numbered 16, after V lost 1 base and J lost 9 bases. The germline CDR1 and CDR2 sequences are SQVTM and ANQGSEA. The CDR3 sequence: CSVEGILGSSGGAGEQFF. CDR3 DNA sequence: TGCAGCGTTGAAGGCATCCTAGGGTCTAGCGGGGGGGCCGGTGAGCAGTTCTTC.

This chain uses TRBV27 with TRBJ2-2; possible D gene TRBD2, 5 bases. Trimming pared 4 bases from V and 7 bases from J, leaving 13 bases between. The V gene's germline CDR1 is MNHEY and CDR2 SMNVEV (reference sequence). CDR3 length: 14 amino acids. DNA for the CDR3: TGTGCCAGCAGTTCTGGACGGGGTGTCGGGGAGCTGTTTTTT. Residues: CASSSGRGVGELFF.

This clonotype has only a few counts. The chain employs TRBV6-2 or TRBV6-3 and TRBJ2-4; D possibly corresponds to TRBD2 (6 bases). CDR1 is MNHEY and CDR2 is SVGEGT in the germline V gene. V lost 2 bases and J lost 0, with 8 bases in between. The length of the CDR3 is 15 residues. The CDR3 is CASSYPGVAKNIQYF. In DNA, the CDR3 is TGTGCCAGCAGTTACCCGGGAGTAGCCAAAAACATTCAGTACTTC.

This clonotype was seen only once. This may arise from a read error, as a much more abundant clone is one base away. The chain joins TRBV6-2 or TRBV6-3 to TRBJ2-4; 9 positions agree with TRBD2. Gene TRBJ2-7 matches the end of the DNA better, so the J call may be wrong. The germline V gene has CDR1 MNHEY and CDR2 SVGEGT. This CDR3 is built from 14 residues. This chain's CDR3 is CASSDGLARDEQYF. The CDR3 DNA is TGTGCCAGCAGTGACGGACTAGCGCGCGACGAGCAGTACTTC.

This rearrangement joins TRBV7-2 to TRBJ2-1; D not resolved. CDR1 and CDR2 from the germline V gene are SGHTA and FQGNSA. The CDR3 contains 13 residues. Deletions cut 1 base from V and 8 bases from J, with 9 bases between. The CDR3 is CASSLGPIDEQFF. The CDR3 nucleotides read TGTGCCAGCAGCTTAGGCCCCATCGATGAGCAGTTCTTC. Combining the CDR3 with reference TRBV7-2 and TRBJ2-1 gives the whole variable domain GAGVSQSPSNKVTEKGKDVELRCDPISGHTALYWYRQSLGQGLEFLIYFQGNSAPDKSGLPSDRFSAERTGGSVSTLTIQRTQQEDSAVYLCASSLGPIDEQFFGPGTRLTVL.

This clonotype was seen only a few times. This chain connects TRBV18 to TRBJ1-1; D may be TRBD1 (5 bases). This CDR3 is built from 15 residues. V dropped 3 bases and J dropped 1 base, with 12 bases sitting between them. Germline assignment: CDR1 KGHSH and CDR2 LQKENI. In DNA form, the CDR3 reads TGTGCCAGCTCACCCGTGGGTGGGGCGAACACTGAAGCTTTCTTT. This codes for CASSPVGGANTEAFF. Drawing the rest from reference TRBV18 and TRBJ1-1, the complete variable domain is NAGVMQNPRHLVRRRGQEARLRCSPMKGHSHVYWYRQLPEEGLKFMVYLQKENIIDESGMPKERFSAEFPKEGPSILRIQQVVRGDSAAYFCASSPVGGANTEAFFGQGTRLTVV.

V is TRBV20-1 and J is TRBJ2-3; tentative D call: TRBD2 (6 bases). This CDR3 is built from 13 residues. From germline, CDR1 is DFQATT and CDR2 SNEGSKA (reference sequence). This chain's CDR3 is CRAHIAGTDTQYF. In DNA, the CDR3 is TGCAGGGCCCATATAGCGGGCACAGATACGCAGTATTTT.

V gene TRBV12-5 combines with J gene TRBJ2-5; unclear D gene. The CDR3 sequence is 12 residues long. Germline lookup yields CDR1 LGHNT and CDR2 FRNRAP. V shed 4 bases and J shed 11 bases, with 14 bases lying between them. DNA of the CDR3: TGTGCTAGTGGTTCGAACGTCCTAGAGCAGTACTTC. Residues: CASGSNVLEQYF.

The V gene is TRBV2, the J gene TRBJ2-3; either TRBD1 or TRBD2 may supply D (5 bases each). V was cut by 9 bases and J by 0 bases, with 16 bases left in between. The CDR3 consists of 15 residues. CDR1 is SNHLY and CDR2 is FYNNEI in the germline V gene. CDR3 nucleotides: TGTGCCAGTCGACCCGGGGCCCCTAGCACAGATACGCAGTATTTT. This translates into CASRPGAPSTDTQYF.

CDR3 loop: CSARFRLAYEQYF. CDR3 coding DNA: TGCAGTGCTAGATTTCGACTAGCTTACGAGCAGTACTTC. The chain joins TRBV20-1 to TRBJ2-7; TRBD2 aligns across 7 bases. This CDR3 has 13 amino acids. J lost 4 bases, V lost 2 bases, and 5 bases had no gene match. Germline V gene lookup returns CDR1 DFQATT and CDR2 SNEGSKA (reference sequence).

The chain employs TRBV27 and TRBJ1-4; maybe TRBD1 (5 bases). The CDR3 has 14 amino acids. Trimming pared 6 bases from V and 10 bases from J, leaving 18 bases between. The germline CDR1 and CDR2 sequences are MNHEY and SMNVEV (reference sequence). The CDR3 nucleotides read TGTGCCAGCAGCCAGGCCGGGGGTCTACGAAAACTGTTTTTT. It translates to CASSQAGGLRKLFF.

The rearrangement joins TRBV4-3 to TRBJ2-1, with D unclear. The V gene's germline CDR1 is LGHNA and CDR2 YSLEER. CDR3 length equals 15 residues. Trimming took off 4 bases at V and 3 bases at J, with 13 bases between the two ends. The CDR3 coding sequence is TGCGCCAGCAGCCGATTAGCTGGCTTCTACAATGAGCAGTTCTTC. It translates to CASSRLAGFYNEQFF.

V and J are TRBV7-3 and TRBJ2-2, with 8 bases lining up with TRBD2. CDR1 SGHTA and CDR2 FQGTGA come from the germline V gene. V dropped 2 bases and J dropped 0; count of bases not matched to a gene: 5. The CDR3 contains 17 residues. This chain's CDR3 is CASSLVPGLANTGELFF. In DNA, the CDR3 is TGTGCCAGCAGCTTAGTTCCGGGACTAGCGAACACCGGGGAGCTGTTTTTT.

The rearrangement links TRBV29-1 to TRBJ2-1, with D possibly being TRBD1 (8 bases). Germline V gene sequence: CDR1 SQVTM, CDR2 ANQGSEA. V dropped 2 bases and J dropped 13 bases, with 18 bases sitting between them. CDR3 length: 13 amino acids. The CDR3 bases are TGCAGCGTTGAACGCAGGGGGCGGGGGACCCAGTTCTTC. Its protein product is CSVERRGRGTQFF.

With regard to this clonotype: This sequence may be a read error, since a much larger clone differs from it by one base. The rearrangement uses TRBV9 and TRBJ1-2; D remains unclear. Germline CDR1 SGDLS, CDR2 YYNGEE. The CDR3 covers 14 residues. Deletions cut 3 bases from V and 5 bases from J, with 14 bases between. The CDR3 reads CASSGGSGKYGYTF. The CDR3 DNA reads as TGTGCCAGCAGCGGTGGTTCGGGAAAGTATGGCTACACCTTC.

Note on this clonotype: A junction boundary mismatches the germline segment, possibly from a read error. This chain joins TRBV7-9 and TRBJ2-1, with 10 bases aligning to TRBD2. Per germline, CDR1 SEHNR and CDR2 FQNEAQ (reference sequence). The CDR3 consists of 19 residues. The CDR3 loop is CASSPRASGGPSSNNEQFF. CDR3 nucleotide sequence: TGTGCCAGCAGCCCCAGGGCTAGCGGGGGACCTAGCTCCAACAATGAGCAGTTCTTC.